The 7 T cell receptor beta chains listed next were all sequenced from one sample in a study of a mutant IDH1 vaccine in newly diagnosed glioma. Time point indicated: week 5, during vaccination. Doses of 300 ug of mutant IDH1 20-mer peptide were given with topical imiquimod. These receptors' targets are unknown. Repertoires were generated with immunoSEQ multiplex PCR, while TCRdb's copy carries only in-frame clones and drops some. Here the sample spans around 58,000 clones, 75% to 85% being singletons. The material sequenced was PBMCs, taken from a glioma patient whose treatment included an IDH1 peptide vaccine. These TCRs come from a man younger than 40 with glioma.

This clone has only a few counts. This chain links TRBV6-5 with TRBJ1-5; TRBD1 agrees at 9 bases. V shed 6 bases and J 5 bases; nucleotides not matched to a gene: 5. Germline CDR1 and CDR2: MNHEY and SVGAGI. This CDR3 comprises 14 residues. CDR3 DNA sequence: TGTGCCAGCAGCCTGGGACAGGGATATCAGCCCCAGCATTTT. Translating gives CASSLGQGYQPQHF.

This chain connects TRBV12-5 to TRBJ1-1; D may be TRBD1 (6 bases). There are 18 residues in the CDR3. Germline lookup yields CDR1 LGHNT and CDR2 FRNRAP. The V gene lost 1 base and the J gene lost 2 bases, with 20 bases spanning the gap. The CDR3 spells CASGLAPRQGWANTEAFF. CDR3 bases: TGTGCTAGTGGTTTGGCACCCCGGCAGGGGTGGGCAAACACTGAAGCTTTCTTT. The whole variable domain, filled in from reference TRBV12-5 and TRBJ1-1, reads DARVTQTPRHKVTEMGQEVTMRCQPILGHNTVFWYRQTMMQGLELLAYFRNRAPLDDSGMPKDRFSAEMPDATLATLKIQPSEPRDSAVYFCASGLAPRQGWANTEAFFGQGTRLTVV.

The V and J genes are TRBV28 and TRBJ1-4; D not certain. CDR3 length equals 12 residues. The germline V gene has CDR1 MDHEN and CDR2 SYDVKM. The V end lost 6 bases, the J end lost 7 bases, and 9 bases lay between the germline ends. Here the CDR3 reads CASRESSEKLFF. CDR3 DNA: TGTGCCAGCAGAGAATCGAGTGAAAAACTGTTTTTT.

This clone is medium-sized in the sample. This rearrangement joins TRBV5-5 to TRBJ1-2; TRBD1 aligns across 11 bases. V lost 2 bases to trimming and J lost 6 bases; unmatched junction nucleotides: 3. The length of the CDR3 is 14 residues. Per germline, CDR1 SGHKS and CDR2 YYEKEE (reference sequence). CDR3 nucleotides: TGTGCCAGCAGCTTTTGGACAGGGGGCGATGGCTACACCTTC. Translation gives CASSFWTGGDGYTF.

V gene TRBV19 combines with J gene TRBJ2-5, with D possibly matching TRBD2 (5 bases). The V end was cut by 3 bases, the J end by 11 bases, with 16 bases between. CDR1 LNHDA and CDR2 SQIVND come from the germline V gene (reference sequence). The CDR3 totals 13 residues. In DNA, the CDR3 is TGTGCCAGTAGTATGGCCGCGGGCTGGGAGCAGTACTTC. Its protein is CASSMAAGWEQYF.

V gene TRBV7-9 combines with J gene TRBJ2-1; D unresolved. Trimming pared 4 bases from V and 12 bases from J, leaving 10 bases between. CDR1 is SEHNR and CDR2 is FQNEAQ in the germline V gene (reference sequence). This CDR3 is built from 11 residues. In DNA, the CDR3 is TGTGCCAGCAGCTCCGCGTGGACGCAGTTCTTC. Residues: CASSSAWTQFF.

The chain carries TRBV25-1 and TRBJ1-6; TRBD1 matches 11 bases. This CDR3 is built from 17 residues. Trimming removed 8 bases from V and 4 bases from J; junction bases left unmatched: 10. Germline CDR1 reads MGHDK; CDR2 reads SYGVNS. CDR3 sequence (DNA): TGTGCCAGCGCAAGGACAGGGGGCGCGGGTTATAATTCACCCCTCCACTTT. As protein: CASARTGGAGYNSPLHF.